The rows below give T cell receptor beta chains drawn from one sample of a study of T cell responses to AZD1222 COVID-19 vaccine. Profiling relied on immunoSEQ multiplex PCR, and the TCRdb table lists in-frame clones only, not all of them. Of more than 95,000 clones in the sample, more than 75% were seen once. Material: peripheral blood, obtained on day 0 of AZD1222 vaccination. These receptors were taken from an adult in good health. Both conserved end residues are part of each CDR3. The D gene is left open where the match is weak. Clone sizes are given selectively: once, few, many, or a class where the clone is expanded.

TRBJ1-2 TRBV3-1/TRBV3-2 - TRBD1 TGTGCCAGCAGCCAAGGGACAGGGGATAACTATGGCTACACCTTC CASSQGTGDNYGYTF
TRBJ1-4 TRBV7-9 - TRBD1 TGTGCCAGCAGCTTGGTTGGGCAGGGGGAGGAAAAACTGTTTTTT CASSLVGQGEEKLFF
TRBJ1-1 TRBV6-2/TRBV6-3 - - TGTGCCAGCAGTTACAGGATGAACACTGAAGCTTTCTTT CASSYRMNTEAFF
TRBJ1-1 TRBV7-3 - TRBD1 TGTGCCAGCAGCAGAGACAGGGGCCCGAACACTGAAGCTTTCTTT CASSRDRGPNTEAFF
TRBJ1-5 TRBV28 - - TGTGCCAGCAGTTTAACCCCAAGAAGCAATCAGCCCCAGCATTTT CASSLTPRSNQPQHF
TRBJ2-7 TRBV29-1 once - TGCAGCGTTGAAGATCCGTGGGAAAGGAACGAGCAGTACTTC CSVEDPWERNEQYF
TRBJ1-5 TRBV19 few TRBD1 TGTGCCAGTAGACGAGCGGGACAGGGGTTAGGTAGCAATCAGCCCCAGCATTTT CASRRAGQGLGSNQPQHF
TRBJ2-3 TRBV6-5 - - TGTGCCAGCAGTTACGTTAAGTCAGATACGCAGTATTTT CASSYVKSDTQYF
TRBJ2-7 TRBV7-6 few - TGTGCCAGCAGCCCTGGCGGAGTACGGGCCTACGAGCAGTACTTC CASSPGGVRAYEQYF
TRBJ2-3 TRBV14 - - TGTGCCAGCAGCCTCTCGGGGGCAGATACGCAGTATTTT CASSLSGADTQYF
TRBJ1-2 TRBV5-6 - TRBD1 TGTGCCAGCAGCTGGGACAGGGTGAGCGGCTACACCTTC CASSWDRVSGYTF
TRBJ2-7 TRBV6-5 - TRBD2 TGTGCCAGCATTCGAACGGGAGGCTCTTCCTACGAGCAGTACTTC CASIRTGGSSYEQYF
TRBJ1-5 TRBV7-9 - - TGTGCCAGCAGCTTAGGGCTGGGAGATCAGCCCCAGCATTTT CASSLGLGDQPQHF
TRBJ1-2 TRBV6-6 - - TGTGCCAGCAGTTACTCGAAGGGGAACTATGGCTACACCTTC CASSYSKGNYGYTF
TRBJ1-1 TRBV28 - TRBD1 TGTGCCAGTCGGGACAGTGAAGCTTTCTTT CASRDSEAFF
TRBJ1-5 TRBV7-6 once - TGTGCCAGCAGCCCGTATAAGACAGGTAGGGGGGGGAGCCCCCAGCATTTT CASSPYKTGRGGSPQHF
TRBJ1-5 TRBV21-1 once - TGTGCCAGCCTATTGGGACAGGGGAACAATCAGCCCCAGCATTTT CASLLGQGNNQPQHF
TRBJ1-2 TRBV14 - - TGTGCCAGCAGCCAAGATTATAGCTATGGCTACACCTTC CASSQDYSYGYTF
TRBJ1-3 TRBV28 - - TGTGCCAGCAGGCAGGGTGGGTCTGGAAACACCATATATTTT CASRQGGSGNTIYF
TRBJ2-4 TRBV18 - - TGTGCCAGCTCACCTTTGAACGCGCAGGGACTAGCCAAAAACATTCAGTACTTC CASSPLNAQGLAKNIQYF
TRBJ1-2 TRBV28 - TRBD1 TGTGCCAGCAGCACCGGGACAGCTTATGGCTACACCTTC CASSTGTAYGYTF
TRBJ2-1 TRBV11-2 - TRBD2 TGTGCCAGCAGCGATCTAGCGGGAACATCGGATGAGCAGTTCTTC CASSDLAGTSDEQFF
TRBJ2-7 TRBV6-5 - - TGTGCCAGCAGTTACTCGCCCGGCGGGACCTACGAGCAGTACTTC CASSYSPGGTYEQYF
TRBJ2-1 TRBV5-4 - TRBD1 TGTGCCAGCAGCGGAACACAGGGGATTGGTGAGCAGTTCTTC CASSGTQGIGEQFF
TRBJ1-2 TRBV19 - - TGTGCCAGCAGTGGGGCAAAAGGGGCGAAGGGCTACACCTTC CASSGAKGAKGYTF
TRBJ2-5 TRBV7-7 few TRBD2 TGTGCTAGCAGCTTACAACCGGGACTAGCGGGAGAGACCCAGTACTTC CASSLQPGLAGETQYF
TRBJ1-4 TRBV7-2 once TRBD1 TGTGCCAGCAGCCCCGGAGGGACAGGGGGGGAAAAACTGTTTTTT CASSPGGTGGEKLFF
TRBJ1-5 TRBV2 - TRBD1 TGTGCCAGCAGGGAGGGGCAGGGGGACAATCAGCCCCAGCATTTT CASREGQGDNQPQHF
TRBJ1-5 TRBV3-1/TRBV3-2 - - TGTGCCAGCAGCCGTGGGTTAGCCAATCAGCCCCAGCATTTT CASSRGLANQPQHF
TRBJ2-3 TRBV29-1 - TRBD1 TGCAGCGTTGGGGACAGATCTAGCACAGATACGCAGTATTTT CSVGDRSSTDTQYF
TRBJ2-7 TRBV5-1 - TRBD2 TGCGCCAGCAGCGGGACTAGCGGAACTTACGAGCAGTACTTC CASSGTSGTYEQYF
TRBJ2-7 TRBV5-1 - - TGCGCCAGCCGCCGACAGGACTCCTACGAGCAGTACTTC CASRRQDSYEQYF
TRBJ2-4 TRBV6-2/TRBV6-3 - - TGTGCCAGCAGTTACTCGAATGGCGGGTCTGGGACCTTC CASSYSNGGSGTF
TRBJ1-4 TRBV28 - - TGTGCCAGCTCCGTTCGAGATGAAAAACTGTTTTTT CASSVRDEKLFF
TRBJ1-2 TRBV19 - - TGTGCCAGTAGGACGGACAGCGACTATGGCTACACCTTC CASRTDSDYGYTF
TRBJ1-6 TRBV6-5 - TRBD1 TGTGCCAGCAGGAATACAGGGGACAATTCACCCCTCCACTTT CASRNTGDNSPLHF
TRBJ1-6 TRBV4-2 - TRBD1 TGTGCCAGCAGCCAAGATCTAGAGGGGGCGAATTCACCCCTCCACTTT CASSQDLEGANSPLHF
TRBJ1-4 TRBV28 - - TGTGCCAGCAGTGTGGGGGGGCCTAATGAAAAACTGTTTTTT CASSVGGPNEKLFF
TRBJ2-7 TRBV5-1 - - TGCGCCAGCAGCTTGCCACAGGGTAACTACGAGCAGTACTTC CASSLPQGNYEQYF
TRBJ2-7 TRBV6-5 - - TGTGCCAGCATAGGGGACTACGAGCAGTACTTC CASIGDYEQYF
TRBJ2-3 TRBV3-1/TRBV3-2 - TRBD1 TGTGCCAGCAGCGGCACAGGGGGCTTGACAGATACGCAGTATTTT CASSGTGGLTDTQYF
TRBJ2-7 TRBV7-2 - - TGTGCCAGCAGCCCTCGCCGGGCTACCTCCTACGAGCAGTACTTC CASSPRRATSYEQYF
TRBJ1-6 TRBV7-9 - - TGTGCCAGCAGCTTAGTAGGTTCACCCCTCCACTTT CASSLVGSPLHF
TRBJ2-1 TRBV7-2 - TRBD2 TGTGCCAGCAGCCTACTAGCGGGAATAATCAATGAGCAGTTCTTC CASSLLAGIINEQFF
TRBJ2-7 TRBV7-3 - - TGTGCCAGCAGCTTATTTGAGTCCTACGAGCAGTACTTC CASSLFESYEQYF
TRBJ1-2 TRBV30 - - TGTGCCTGGAGTAAAAGACTAGATTATGGCTACACCTTC CAWSKRLDYGYTF
TRBJ2-2 TRBV7-3 - - TGTGCCAGCAGCAAAGCACAGGGTTTAAACACCGGGGAGCTGTTTTTT CASSKAQGLNTGELFF
TRBJ2-2 TRBV19 - TRBD2 TGTGCCAGTAGTATACTAGCGGGAAACACCGGGGAGCTGTTTTTT CASSILAGNTGELFF